This TCR beta chain came from a study of shared clonotypes between healthy human individuals. Germline V gives CDR1 SGHRS, CDR2 YFSETQ. The CDR3 consists of 14 residues. Measured with immunoSEQ multiplex PCR; TCRdb has only the in-frame clones, and not every one. The sample records 550,000 to 700,000 clones, around 73% being singletons. The sequence came from a woman in her twenties or thirties in good health. This chain uses TRBV5-1 with TRBJ2-5; D gene uncertain. The DNA end favors TRBJ2-7, so the J call may be wrong. The sample consisted of memory CD4+ T cells sorted from blood. This sample's subset: CD45RA-negative fraction. The CDR3 region has the DNA TGCGCCAGCAGCTTGGCCGGCAGCTCCTACGAGCAGTACTTC. Protein product: CASSLAGSSYEQYF.